This TCR beta chain was sequenced during a study of CD8 T cells in ankylosing spondylitis. Study-wide results and caveats: Seemingly characteristic of ankylosing spondylitis blood was a TCR beta motif consisting of about 8 highly homologous variants. Earlier authors reported some of these motif variants in reactive arthritis synovial fluid and blood. Reportedly, matched ankylosing spondylitis synovial fluid was significantly enriched for disease-linked clones.

This clonotype was found a few times. Antigen unknown. The authors made TCR beta libraries by quantitative 5'-RACE with molecular barcodes. One entry per CDR3 protein results from TCRdb running MiXCR on the 5' RACE reads. The repertoire holds 150,000 to 200,000 distinct CDR3 sequences, with 10% to 15% as singletons. This receptor was obtained from a female donor with ankylosing spondylitis or in good health (not recorded which). Sequencing was performed on blood, either unsorted or a sorted T cell fraction (not recorded which).

The CDR3 loop is CASSFGGHGQPQHF. The CDR3 bases are TGTGCCAGCAGTTTTGGGGGTCACGGCCAGCCCCAGCATTTT. This chain uses TRBV12-3 or TRBV12-4 with TRBJ1-5; D perhaps matches TRBD1 (5 bases). With 3 bases removed from V and 7 bases from J, the gap between germline ends came to 13 bases. This CDR3 has 14 amino acids.